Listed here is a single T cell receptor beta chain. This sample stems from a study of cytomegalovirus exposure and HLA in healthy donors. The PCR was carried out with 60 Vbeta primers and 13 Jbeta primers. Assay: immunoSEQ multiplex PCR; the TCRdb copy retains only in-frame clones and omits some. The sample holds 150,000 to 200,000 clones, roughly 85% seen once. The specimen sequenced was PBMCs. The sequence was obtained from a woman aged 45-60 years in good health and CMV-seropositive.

The CDR3 spells CASSQDLAGGTTGELFF. Written as DNA, the CDR3 is TGCGCCAGCAGCCAAGATTTGGCGGGAGGAACCACCGGGGAGCTGTTTTTT. The gene calls are TRBV4-1 and TRBJ2-2, with 8 bases that match TRBD2. From germline, CDR1 is MGHRA and CDR2 YSYEKL. V shed 0 bases, J shed 4 bases, and the junction held 7 bases outside the gene matches. The CDR3 spans 17 residues.